The 27 T cell receptor beta chains in this list originate from one sample, sequenced in a study of T cell responses to AZD1222 COVID-19 vaccine. TCRdb keeps only in-frame clones here, not all; method: immunoSEQ multiplex PCR. The sample holds 150,000 or so clones; just over 90% are singletons and the top ten take roughly 0.98%. This specimen was peripheral blood, taken 28 days after the second AZD1222 dose. All receptors derive from an adult who received the AZD1222 COVID-19 vaccine.

This clone appeared once. V gene TRBV24-1 combines with J gene TRBJ1-2; D not resolved. The CDR3 covers 14 residues. Trimming shortened V by 2 bases and J by 4 bases, and 10 bases separated the two germline ends. CDR1 is KGHDR and CDR2 is SFDVKD in the germline V gene. The CDR3 protein is CATSDSTVAYGYTF. The CDR3 DNA reads TGTGCCACCAGTGATTCTACAGTAGCCTATGGCTACACCTTC.

The chain has TRBV4-2 and TRBJ2-2, with D possibly matching TRBD2 (5 bases). Germline V gives CDR1 LGHNA, CDR2 YNFKEQ. This CDR3 spans 15 amino acids. V was clipped by 4 bases and J by 1 base, with 10 bases between them. CDR3: CASSLGRGNTGELFF. The CDR3 bases are TGTGCCAGCAGCCTCGGACGGGGGAACACCGGGGAGCTGTTTTTT.

The table lists this clone with a count of one. J is TRBJ1-2 and V is TRBV18, with D maybe TRBD1 (6 bases). V was clipped by 2 bases and J by 0 bases, with 13 bases between them. CDR3 length: 16 amino acids. The germline V gene has CDR1 KGHSH and CDR2 LQKENI. CDR3 sequence (DNA): TGTGCCAGCTCACCAAAGGGGGTTCAAGCTAACTATGGCTACACCTTC. Protein sequence: CASSPKGVQANYGYTF. The variable domain in full, with the rest retrieved from reference TRBV18 and TRBJ1-2, is NAGVMQNPRHLVRRRGQEARLRCSPMKGHSHVYWYRQLPEEGLKFMVYLQKENIIDESGMPKERFSAEFPKEGPSILRIQQVVRGDSAAYFCASSPKGVQANYGYTFGSGTRLTVV.

The V call is TRBV11-2, the J call TRBJ1-2; possibly TRBD1 for D (6 bases). The germline gives CDR1 SGHAT, CDR2 FQNNGV. The CDR3 has 15 residues. The CDR3 region is CVSKRGRPLNYGYTF. The DNA for the CDR3 is TGTGTCTCGAAAAGGGGGAGGCCCCTAAACTATGGCTACACCTTC.

This rearrangement joins TRBV27 to TRBJ1-6; possibly TRBD1 for D (6 bases). Germline CDR1 is MNHEY and CDR2 is SMNVEV (reference sequence). This CDR3 region has 14 residues. Between the trimmed V and J ends, which lost 3 bases and 10 bases, there was a span of 13 bases. CDR3 DNA sequence: TGTGCCAGCAGTTTCGGGGGGCGCAGATCACCCCTCCACTTT. It encodes CASSFGGRRSPLHF.

This clone was recorded a few times. The gene calls are TRBV28 and TRBJ2-3; maybe TRBD2 (5 bases). The germline gives CDR1 MDHEN, CDR2 SYDVKM. With 8 bases removed from V and 2 bases from J, the gap between germline ends came to 14 bases. The CDR3 loop spans 14 amino acids. CDR3 amino acids: CASRGRTHTDTQYF. CDR3 DNA: TGTGCCAGCCGGGGAAGAACACACACAGATACGCAGTATTTT.

This clone occurred once. CDR3 bases: TGTGCCAGCAGCGCAGGAAGGGTCCAGCCCCAGCATTTT. Protein: CASSAGRVQPQHF. This rearrangement joins TRBV13 to TRBJ1-5; D is unclear. Germline CDR1 PRHDT, CDR2 FYEKMQ (reference sequence). V dropped 5 bases and J dropped 7 bases, with 12 bases sitting between them. This CDR3 comprises 13 residues.

This rearrangement joins TRBV7-9 to TRBJ2-7, with 15 bases lining up with TRBD2. V lost 5 bases and J lost 0; bases outside the gene matches: 8. The length of the CDR3 is 18 residues. Germline loops: CDR1 SEHNR, CDR2 FQNEAQ (reference sequence). The CDR3 here is CASSAGTSGGPDSYEQYF. The CDR3 region has the DNA TGTGCCAGCAGCGCGGGGACTAGCGGGGGGCCCGACTCCTACGAGCAGTACTTC.

This chain connects TRBV6-5 to TRBJ2-1; 7 nucleotides match TRBD1. Germline loops: CDR1 MNHEY, CDR2 SVGAGI. The CDR3 has 15 residues. V lost 11 bases and J lost 0; bases outside the gene matches: 10. In DNA, the CDR3 is TGTGCCGGAGAGACGGCAGGGGGCTCCTACAATGAGCAGTTCTTC. As protein: CAGETAGGSYNEQFF.

The chain is built from TRBV2 and TRBJ2-7; D is unresolved. Germline assignment: CDR1 SNHLY and CDR2 FYNNEI. The CDR3 totals 12 residues. Trimming removed 8 bases at V and 3 bases at J, with 11 bases between. CDR3: CASGRSLYEQYF. DNA for the CDR3: TGTGCCAGCGGAAGAAGCCTCTACGAGCAGTACTTC.

V usage is TRBV6-2 or TRBV6-3 and J usage is TRBJ1-1; no firm D call. From germline, CDR1 is MNHEY and CDR2 SVGEGT. The V gene lost 0 bases and the J gene lost 1 base, with 6 bases spanning the gap. The length of the CDR3 is 14 residues. The CDR3 DNA reads as TGTGCCAGCAGTTACTCCGAAGAGAACACTGAAGCTTTCTTT. Translating it yields CASSYSEENTEAFF.

V and J are TRBV2 and TRBJ2-1, with 10 bases fitting TRBD1. V shed 11 bases, J shed 10 bases, and the junction held 14 bases outside the gene matches. CDR1 is SNHLY, CDR2 FYNNEI, per germline. This CDR3 is built from 14 residues. In DNA form, the CDR3 reads TGTGCCCCCCTCTCTGGGACAGGGGAGGGGGAGCAGTTCTTC. It codes for CAPLSGTGEGEQFF.

This clone came up a few times. This sample also contains other DNA sequences that code for the same CDR3. The chain employs TRBV12-3 or TRBV12-4 and TRBJ1-5; D gene unclear. The CDR3 sequence is 13 residues long. The V and J ends lost 3 bases and 4 bases respectively, with 7 bases between them. CDR3 bases: TGTGCCAGCAGTTTGGTGTCAAATCAGCCCCAGCATTTT. It specifies CASSLVSNQPQHF.

The chain links TRBV2 to TRBJ1-1; no clear D. Germline CDR1 is SNHLY and CDR2 is FYNNEI. The germline V and J ends were trimmed by 7 bases and 10 bases, with 13 bases remaining between them. The CDR3 contains 11 residues. CDR3 protein: CASTEMARAFF. CDR3 in DNA: TGTGCCAGCACGGAGATGGCCCGAGCTTTCTTT.

This clone was counted once. The chain is built from TRBV10-3 and TRBJ2-7, with TRBD1 matching over 8 bases. V lost 6 bases to trimming and J lost 3 bases; unmatched junction nucleotides: 7. This CDR3 spans 14 amino acids. Germline V gene sequence: CDR1 ENHRY, CDR2 SYGVKD. The CDR3 here is CAIRQGGLGYEQYF. The CDR3 DNA follows: TGTGCCATCAGACAGGGGGGATTGGGCTACGAGCAGTACTTC.

The rearrangement links TRBV5-8 to TRBJ2-2; D might be TRBD2 (6 bases). V gave up 5 bases and J gave up 4 bases, with 12 bases separating them. Germline CDR1 SGHTS, CDR2 YDEGEE. The CDR3 runs to 14 residues. The CDR3 region has the DNA TGTGCCAGCAGGCCGGGAGCGCGCACCGGGGAGCTGTTTTTT. Translating it yields CASRPGARTGELFF.

This clone came up a few times. The V and J genes are TRBV5-1 and TRBJ1-1; no definite D call. V dropped 6 bases and J dropped 8 bases, with 11 bases sitting between them. CDR1 is SGHRS, CDR2 YFSETQ, per germline. This CDR3 spans 11 amino acids. For the CDR3, the DNA is TGCGCCAGCAAGCTGGAACAGGAAGCTTTCTTT. As protein: CASKLEQEAFF.

The genes are TRBV5-1 and TRBJ2-7; 10 bases agree with TRBD2. Germline lookup yields CDR1 SGHRS and CDR2 YFSETQ. The CDR3 covers 14 residues. V gave up 0 bases and J gave up 3 bases; unmatched junction bases: 0. In DNA, the CDR3 is TGCGCCAGCAGCTTGGGGACTAGCGGCTACGAGCAGTACTTC. It encodes CASSLGTSGYEQYF. Based on the CDR3 plus reference TRBV5-1 and TRBJ2-7, the full variable domain is KAGVTQTPRYLIKTRGQQVTLSCSPISGHRSVSWYQQTPGQGLQFLFEYFSETQRNKGNFPGRFSGRQFSNSRSEMNVSTLELGDSALYLCASSLGTSGYEQYFGPGTRLTVT.

The DNA for the CDR3 is TGTGCCAGCAGGAGGACGGCCAGCAATCAGCCCCAGCATTTT. Translating gives CASRRTASNQPQHF. The gene calls are TRBV27 and TRBJ1-5; D is uncertain. The V and J ends lost 6 bases and 1 base respectively, with 10 bases between them. Germline-derived CDR1 and CDR2 are MNHEY and SMNVEV (reference sequence). The CDR3 covers 14 residues.

The J gene is TRBJ2-5, the V gene TRBV7-6; no clear D. Trimming took off 8 bases at V and 2 bases at J, with 12 bases between the two ends. CDR1 SGHVS and CDR2 FNYEAQ come from the germline V gene. This CDR3 region has 13 residues. The CDR3 here is CASGWTLQETQYF. CDR3 DNA: TGTGCCAGCGGATGGACCTTACAAGAGACCCAGTACTTC.

CDR3 amino acids: CASSIQGFGKLFF. The CDR3 DNA reads TGTGCCAGCAGTATCCAGGGGTTCGGGAAACTGTTTTTT. This chain connects TRBV6-5 to TRBJ1-4; D is perhaps TRBD1 (6 bases). V lost 5 bases and J 11 bases, leaving 15 bases between the germline ends. Germline assignment: CDR1 MNHEY and CDR2 SVGAGI. This CDR3 comprises 13 residues.

The V gene is TRBV18, the J gene TRBJ1-3, with D tentatively TRBD1 (6 bases). The germline V gene encodes CDR1 KGHSH and CDR2 LQKENI. CDR3 length: 15 amino acids. V was cut by 3 bases and J by 3 bases, with 12 bases left in between. CDR3 sequence reads: CASSPVGGSGNTIYF. The CDR3 nucleotides are TGTGCCAGCTCACCGGTCGGGGGCAGTGGAAACACCATATATTTT.

The chain uses TRBV6-1 and TRBJ1-1; D gene uncertain. CDR3 size: 13 residues. The germline V and J ends were trimmed by 3 bases and 1 base, with 6 bases remaining between them. Per germline, CDR1 MNHNS and CDR2 SASEGT. The CDR3 DNA reads as TGTGCCAGCAGTGACAGACAGAACACTGAAGCTTTCTTT. It encodes CASSDRQNTEAFF.

The chain recombines TRBV25-1 with TRBJ2-6; the D is unclear. V was cut by 5 bases and J by 2 bases, with 4 bases left in between. The CDR3 consists of 13 residues. The V gene's germline CDR1 is MGHDK and CDR2 SYGVNS. The CDR3: CASSPAGANVLTF. CDR3 DNA sequence: TGTGCCAGCAGTCCAGCTGGGGCCAACGTCCTGACTTTC.

J is TRBJ1-1 and V is TRBV3-1 (or the pseudogene TRBV3-2); 8 bases map to TRBD1. The CDR3 is 16 amino acids. J lost 5 bases, V lost 0 bases, and 8 bases had no gene match. Germline lookup yields CDR1 LGHDT and CDR2 YNNKEL (reference sequence). Here the CDR3 reads CASSQDARTGSTEAFF. The CDR3 DNA sequence: TGTGCCAGCAGCCAAGACGCCCGGACAGGGAGTACTGAAGCTTTCTTT.

V and J are TRBV5-1 and TRBJ1-6; the D gene is possibly TRBD1 (6 bases). The CDR3 is 13 residues long. With 5 bases removed from V and 8 bases from J, the gap between germline ends came to 11 bases. Germline values: CDR1 SGHRS, CDR2 YFSETQ. The CDR3 bases are TGCGCCAGCAGTATAAACAGGGATTCACCCCTCCACTTT. It encodes CASSINRDSPLHF.

This CDR3 is CASSTTVHQETQYF. Here the CDR3 DNA reads TGTGCCAGCAGCACGACAGTCCACCAAGAGACCCAGTACTTC. The chain recombines TRBV9 with TRBJ2-5; D is possibly TRBD1 (5 bases). Trimming left V 4 bases short and J 0 bases short, with 10 bases between. Per germline, CDR1 SGDLS and CDR2 YYNGEE. This CDR3 is built from 14 residues. The full variable domain, with the rest looked up from reference TRBV9 and TRBJ2-5, is DSGVTQTPKHLITATGQRVTLRCSPRSGDLSVYWYQQSLDQGLQFLIQYYNGEERAKGNILERFSAQQFPDLHSELNLSSLELGDSALYFCASSTTVHQETQYFGPGTRLLVL.